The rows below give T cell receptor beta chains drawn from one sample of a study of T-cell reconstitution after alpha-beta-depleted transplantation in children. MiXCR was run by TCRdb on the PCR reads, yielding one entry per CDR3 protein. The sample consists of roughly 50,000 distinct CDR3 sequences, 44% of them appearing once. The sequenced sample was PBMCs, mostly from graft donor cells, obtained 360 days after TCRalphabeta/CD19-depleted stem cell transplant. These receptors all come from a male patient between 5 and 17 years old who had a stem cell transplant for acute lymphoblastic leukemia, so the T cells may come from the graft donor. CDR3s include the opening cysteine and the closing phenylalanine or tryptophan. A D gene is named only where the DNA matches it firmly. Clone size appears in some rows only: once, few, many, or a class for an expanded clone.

CDR3 protein: CSAWTPVGGGNEQFF
CDR3 DNA: TGCAGTGCTTGGACCCCAGTGGGGGGGGGCAATGAGCAGTTCTTC
J gene: TRBJ2-1
D gene: TRBD2
clone size: NA
V gene: TRBV20-1

CDR3 protein: CASSPGTTAYEQYF
CDR3 DNA: TGTGCCAGCAGCCCCGGGACGACGGCCTACGAGCAGTACTTC
J gene: TRBJ2-7
D gene: NA
clone size: few
V gene: TRBV5-6

CDR3 protein: CASSSTRIIPYEQYF
CDR3 DNA: TGTGCCAGCAGCTCCACCCGCATCATTCCCTACGAGCAGTACTTC
J gene: TRBJ2-7
D gene: NA
clone size: NA
V gene: TRBV7-9

CDR3 protein: CASSLRGGLNYGYTF
CDR3 DNA: TGTGCCAGCAGCCTCAGGGGCGGCTTGAACTATGGCTACACCTTC
J gene: TRBJ1-2
D gene: NA
clone size: NA
V gene: TRBV12-3/TRBV12-4

CDR3 protein: CSVVTRPGTGGIEQFF
CDR3 DNA: TGCAGCGTTGTTACCCGGCCCGGGACAGGGGGCATTGAGCAGTTCTTC
J gene: TRBJ2-1
D gene: TRBD1
clone size: few
V gene: TRBV29-1

CDR3 protein: CASSQASGRSYEQYF
CDR3 DNA: TGTGCCAGCAGCCAAGCTAGCGGGAGGTCCTACGAGCAGTACTTC
J gene: TRBJ2-7
D gene: TRBD2
clone size: NA
V gene: TRBV4-2

CDR3 protein: CASSLDGTGELFF
CDR3 DNA: TGTGCCAGCAGTTTAGACGGCACCGGGGAGCTGTTTTTT
J gene: TRBJ2-2
D gene: NA
clone size: NA
V gene: TRBV28

CDR3 protein: CASSPLASSSYNEQFF
CDR3 DNA: TGTGCCAGCAGCCCACTAGCGTCTAGCTCCTACAATGAGCAGTTCTTC
J gene: TRBJ2-1
D gene: TRBD2
clone size: few
V gene: TRBV13

CDR3 protein: CASSLEGPDTQYF
CDR3 DNA: TGTGCCAGCAGCTTAGAGGGGCCAGATACGCAGTATTTT
J gene: TRBJ2-3
D gene: NA
clone size: NA
V gene: TRBV7-8

CDR3 protein: CASSLRSGRSTGELFF
CDR3 DNA: TGTGCCAGCAGCTTAAGGTCGGGTCGCAGCACCGGGGAGCTGTTTTTT
J gene: TRBJ2-2
D gene: NA
clone size: NA
V gene: TRBV7-2

CDR3 protein: CASSPQLAGLYNEQFF
CDR3 DNA: TGTGCCAGCAGCCCCCAACTAGCGGGGCTTTACAATGAGCAGTTCTTC
J gene: TRBJ2-1
D gene: TRBD2
clone size: few
V gene: TRBV6-1

CDR3 protein: CASRGASGELFF
CDR3 DNA: TGTGCCAGCAGGGGGGCCTCCGGGGAGCTGTTTTTT
J gene: TRBJ2-2
D gene: NA
clone size: NA
V gene: TRBV28

CDR3 protein: CASLFVNQPQHF
CDR3 DNA: TGCGCCAGCCTCTTCGTTAATCAGCCCCAGCATTTT
J gene: TRBJ1-5
D gene: NA
clone size: NA
V gene: TRBV5-1

CDR3 protein: CSASLGGTEPYGYTF
CDR3 DNA: TGCAGCGCCAGCCTGGGGGGGACAGAACCCTATGGCTACACCTTC
J gene: TRBJ1-2
D gene: TRBD1
clone size: few
V gene: TRBV29-1

CDR3 protein: CASTHTGELFF
CDR3 DNA: TGTGCCAGCACTCACACCGGGGAGCTGTTTTTT
J gene: TRBJ2-2
D gene: NA
clone size: few
V gene: TRBV28

CDR3 protein: CASSYLTGGSYNEQFF
CDR3 DNA: TGTGCCAGCAGCTATTTGACGGGAGGGTCCTACAATGAGCAGTTCTTC
J gene: TRBJ2-1
D gene: TRBD2
clone size: NA
V gene: TRBV7-3

CDR3 protein: CSASLVGGQYEQYF
CDR3 DNA: TGCAGTGCTAGCTTGGTTGGGGGCCAATACGAGCAGTACTTC
J gene: TRBJ2-7
D gene: NA
clone size: NA
V gene: TRBV20-1

CDR3 protein: CASSFWTDNEQFF
CDR3 DNA: TGTGCCAGCAGTTTCTGGACTGACAATGAGCAGTTCTTC
J gene: TRBJ2-1
D gene: NA
clone size: few
V gene: TRBV12-3/TRBV12-4

CDR3 protein: CASSLGTERGLYEQYF
CDR3 DNA: TGTGCCAGCAGTTTGGGAACAGAACGGGGGCTATACGAGCAGTACTTC
J gene: TRBJ2-7
D gene: NA
clone size: NA
V gene: TRBV12-3/TRBV12-4

CDR3 protein: CSARTVVGGLNTGELFF
CDR3 DNA: TGCAGCGCCCGCACCGTGGTGGGGGGTTTGAACACCGGGGAGCTGTTTTTT
J gene: TRBJ2-2
D gene: NA
clone size: NA
V gene: TRBV29-1

CDR3 protein: CASSQGYDRGMGVF
CDR3 DNA: TGTGCCAGCAGCCAAGGATACGACAGGGGAATGGGAGTCTTC
J gene: TRBJ2-5
D gene: TRBD1
clone size: few
V gene: TRBV14

CDR3 protein: CASSLILGSYEQYF
CDR3 DNA: TGTGCCAGCAGCCTAATTTTGGGCTCCTACGAGCAGTACTTC
J gene: TRBJ2-7
D gene: NA
clone size: once
V gene: TRBV27

CDR3 protein: CSARDWESYGYTF
CDR3 DNA: TGCAGTGCTAGAGATTGGGAAAGCTATGGCTACACCTTC
J gene: TRBJ1-2
D gene: NA
clone size: NA
V gene: TRBV20-1

CDR3 protein: CASSLADHRDTEAFF
CDR3 DNA: TGTGCCAGCAGCTTAGCGGACCACAGGGACACTGAAGCTTTCTTT
J gene: TRBJ1-1
D gene: NA
clone size: NA
V gene: TRBV7-8

CDR3 protein: CASSKAYEQYF
CDR3 DNA: TGTGCCAGCAGCAAAGCTTACGAGCAGTACTTC
J gene: TRBJ2-7
D gene: NA
clone size: few
V gene: TRBV11-2

CDR3 protein: CASKDRVWNQETQYF
CDR3 DNA: TGTGCCAGCAAAGACAGGGTATGGAACCAAGAGACCCAGTACTTC
J gene: TRBJ2-5
D gene: TRBD1
clone size: NA
V gene: TRBV7-2

CDR3 protein: CASSLSPTGGSYEQYF
CDR3 DNA: TGTGCCAGCAGCTTAAGTCCTACGGGGGGCTCCTACGAGCAGTACTTC
J gene: TRBJ2-7
D gene: TRBD2
clone size: NA
V gene: TRBV13

CDR3 protein: CSVESGNTGELFF
CDR3 DNA: TGCAGCGTTGAAAGCGGAAACACCGGGGAGCTGTTTTTT
J gene: TRBJ2-2
D gene: NA
clone size: NA
V gene: TRBV29-1

CDR3 protein: CASSASRDRVGSGELFF
CDR3 DNA: TGTGCCAGCAGCGCCAGCCGGGACAGGGTCGGATCCGGGGAGCTGTTTTTT
J gene: TRBJ2-2
D gene: TRBD1
clone size: NA
V gene: TRBV9

CDR3 protein: CASSQAAGVRDTQYF
CDR3 DNA: TGTGCCAGCAGCCAAGCGGCGGGGGTTCGAGATACGCAGTATTTT
J gene: TRBJ2-3
D gene: TRBD2
clone size: NA
V gene: TRBV4-2

CDR3 protein: CSASRAGGRGNQPQHF
CDR3 DNA: TGCAGTGCTAGTAGGGCAGGGGGCCGGGGCAATCAGCCCCAGCATTTT
J gene: TRBJ1-5
D gene: TRBD1
clone size: many
V gene: TRBV20-1

CDR3 protein: CASSLRGGRATSSGANVLTF
CDR3 DNA: TGTGCCAGCAGCTTACGCGGCGGGAGGGCCACTAGTTCTGGGGCCAACGTCCTGACTTTC
J gene: TRBJ2-6
D gene: TRBD2
clone size: NA
V gene: TRBV7-6

CDR3 protein: CASRPGLGANRGYNEQFF
CDR3 DNA: TGTGCCAGCAGGCCGGGACTAGGGGCTAATCGCGGTTACAATGAGCAGTTCTTC
J gene: TRBJ2-1
D gene: TRBD2
clone size: NA
V gene: TRBV12-3/TRBV12-4

CDR3 protein: CASIPNRGGYNEQFF
CDR3 DNA: TGTGCCAGCATCCCAAACAGGGGAGGCTACAATGAGCAGTTCTTC
J gene: TRBJ2-1
D gene: NA
clone size: NA
V gene: TRBV28

CDR3 protein: CASSLLASSGNTIYF
CDR3 DNA: TGTGCCAGCAGTTTATTGGCCAGCTCTGGAAACACCATATATTTT
J gene: TRBJ1-3
D gene: NA
clone size: NA
V gene: TRBV12-3/TRBV12-4

CDR3 protein: CASHIGVTGTDTQYF
CDR3 DNA: TGTGCCAGCCACATAGGGGTCACGGGAACAGATACGCAGTATTTT
J gene: TRBJ2-3
D gene: NA
clone size: few
V gene: TRBV12-3/TRBV12-4

CDR3 protein: CSVELRDPFSYEQYF
CDR3 DNA: TGCAGCGTTGAACTGCGGGACCCCTTTTCCTACGAGCAGTACTTC
J gene: TRBJ2-7
D gene: NA
clone size: few
V gene: TRBV29-1

CDR3 protein: CASSPAPRVLVGNTIYF
CDR3 DNA: TGCGCCAGCAGCCCAGCCCCCAGGGTCCTGGTTGGAAACACCATATATTTT
J gene: TRBJ1-3
D gene: NA
clone size: NA
V gene: TRBV4-3